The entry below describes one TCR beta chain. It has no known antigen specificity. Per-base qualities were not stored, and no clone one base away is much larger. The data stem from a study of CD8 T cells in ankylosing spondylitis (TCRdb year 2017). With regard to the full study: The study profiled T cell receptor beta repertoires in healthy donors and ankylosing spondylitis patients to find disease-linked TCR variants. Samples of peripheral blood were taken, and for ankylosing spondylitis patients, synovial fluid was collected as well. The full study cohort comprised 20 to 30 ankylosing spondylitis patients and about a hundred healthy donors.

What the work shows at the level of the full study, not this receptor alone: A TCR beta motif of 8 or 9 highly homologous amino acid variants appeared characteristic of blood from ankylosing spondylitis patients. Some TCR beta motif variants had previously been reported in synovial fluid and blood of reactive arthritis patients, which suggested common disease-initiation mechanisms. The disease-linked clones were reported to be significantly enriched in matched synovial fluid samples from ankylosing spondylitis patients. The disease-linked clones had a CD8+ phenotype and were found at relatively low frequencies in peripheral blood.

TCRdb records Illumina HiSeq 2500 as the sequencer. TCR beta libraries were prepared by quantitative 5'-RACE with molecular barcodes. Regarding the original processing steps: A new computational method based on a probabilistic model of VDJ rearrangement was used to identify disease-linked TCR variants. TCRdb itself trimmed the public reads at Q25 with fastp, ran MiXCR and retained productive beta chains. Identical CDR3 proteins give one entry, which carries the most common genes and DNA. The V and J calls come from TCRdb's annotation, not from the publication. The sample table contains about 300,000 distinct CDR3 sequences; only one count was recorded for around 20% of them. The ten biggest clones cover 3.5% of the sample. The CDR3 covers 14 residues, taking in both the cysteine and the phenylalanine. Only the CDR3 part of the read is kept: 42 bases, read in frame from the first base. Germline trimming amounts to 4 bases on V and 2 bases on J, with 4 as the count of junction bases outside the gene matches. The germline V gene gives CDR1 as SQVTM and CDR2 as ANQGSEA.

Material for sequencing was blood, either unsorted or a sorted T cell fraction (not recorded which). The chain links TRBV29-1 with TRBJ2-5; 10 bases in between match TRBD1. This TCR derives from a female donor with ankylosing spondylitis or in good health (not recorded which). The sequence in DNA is TGCAGCGTTGCGGGGACAGGGGCTCAAGAGACCCAGTACTTC. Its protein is CSVAGTGAQETQYF.